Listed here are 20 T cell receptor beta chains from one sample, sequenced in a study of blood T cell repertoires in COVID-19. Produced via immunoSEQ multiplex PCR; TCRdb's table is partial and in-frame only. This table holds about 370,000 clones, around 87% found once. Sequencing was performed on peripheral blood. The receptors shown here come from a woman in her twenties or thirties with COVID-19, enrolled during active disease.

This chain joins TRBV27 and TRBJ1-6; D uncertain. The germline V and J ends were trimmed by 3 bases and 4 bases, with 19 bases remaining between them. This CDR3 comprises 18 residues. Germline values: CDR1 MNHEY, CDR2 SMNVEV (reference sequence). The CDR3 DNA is TGTGCCAGCAGTTTTTCCCGGTCATTCGGAGATTATAATTCACCCCTCCACTTT. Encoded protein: CASSFSRSFGDYNSPLHF.

The CDR3 DNA is TGCAGTGCTTACCCCGAGTACGAGCAGTACTTC. This translates into CSAYPEYEQYF. The chain joins TRBV20-1 to TRBJ2-7; no firm D call. The ends were cut back, 5 bases at V and 4 bases at J, with 9 bases in the middle. The CDR3 loop spans 11 amino acids. Germline V CDR1 and CDR2: DFQATT, SNEGSKA (reference sequence).

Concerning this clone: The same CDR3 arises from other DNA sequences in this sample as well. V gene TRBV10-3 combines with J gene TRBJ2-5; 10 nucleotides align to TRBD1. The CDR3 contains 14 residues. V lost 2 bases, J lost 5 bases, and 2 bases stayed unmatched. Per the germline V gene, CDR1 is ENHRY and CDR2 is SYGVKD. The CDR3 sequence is CAISEDRGQETQYF. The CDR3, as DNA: TGTGCCATCAGTGAGGACAGGGGGCAGGAGACCCAGTACTTC.

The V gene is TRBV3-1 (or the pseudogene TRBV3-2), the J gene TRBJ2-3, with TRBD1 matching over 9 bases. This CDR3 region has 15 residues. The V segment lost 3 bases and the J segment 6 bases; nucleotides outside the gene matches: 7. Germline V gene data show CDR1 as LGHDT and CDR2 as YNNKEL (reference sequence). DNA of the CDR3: TGTGCCAGCAGCCAGACCGGGACAGGGACCGATACGCAGTATTTT. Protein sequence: CASSQTGTGTDTQYF.

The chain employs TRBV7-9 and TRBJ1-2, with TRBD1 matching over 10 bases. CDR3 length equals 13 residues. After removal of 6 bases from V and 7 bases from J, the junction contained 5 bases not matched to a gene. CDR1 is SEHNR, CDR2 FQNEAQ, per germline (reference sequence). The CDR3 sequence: CASSRGTGAGYTF. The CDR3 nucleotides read TGTGCCAGCAGTCGTGGGACAGGGGCTGGCTACACCTTC.

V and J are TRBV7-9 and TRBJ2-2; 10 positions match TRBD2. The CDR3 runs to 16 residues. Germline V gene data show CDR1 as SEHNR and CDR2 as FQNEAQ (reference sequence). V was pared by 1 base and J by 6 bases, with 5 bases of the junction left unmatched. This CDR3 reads CASSLVLAGVAGELFF. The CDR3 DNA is TGTGCCAGCAGCTTAGTTCTAGCGGGAGTGGCCGGGGAGCTGTTTTTT.

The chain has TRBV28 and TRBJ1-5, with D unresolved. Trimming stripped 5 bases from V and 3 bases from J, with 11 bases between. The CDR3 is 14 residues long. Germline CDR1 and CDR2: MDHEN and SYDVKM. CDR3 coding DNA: TGTGCCAGCAGTCCGAGGATGATCAATCAGCCCCAGCATTTT. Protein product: CASSPRMINQPQHF.

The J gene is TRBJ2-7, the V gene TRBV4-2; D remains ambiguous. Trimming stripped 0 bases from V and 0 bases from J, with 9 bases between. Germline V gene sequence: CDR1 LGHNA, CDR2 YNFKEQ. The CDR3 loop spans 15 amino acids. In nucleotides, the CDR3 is TGTGCCAGCAGCCAAGATCTCGACACCTCCTACGAGCAGTACTTC. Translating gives CASSQDLDTSYEQYF.

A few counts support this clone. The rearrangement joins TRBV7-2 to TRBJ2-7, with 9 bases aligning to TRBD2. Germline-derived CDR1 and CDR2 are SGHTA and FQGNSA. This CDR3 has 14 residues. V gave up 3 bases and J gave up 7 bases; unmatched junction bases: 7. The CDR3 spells CASSFAGGDGEQYF. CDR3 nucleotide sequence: TGTGCCAGCAGCTTTGCGGGAGGGGATGGGGAGCAGTACTTC.

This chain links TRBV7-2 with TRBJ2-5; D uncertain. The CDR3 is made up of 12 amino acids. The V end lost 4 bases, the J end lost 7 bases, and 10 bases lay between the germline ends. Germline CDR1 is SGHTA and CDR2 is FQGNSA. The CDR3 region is CASSSPPGTQYF. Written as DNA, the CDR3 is TGTGCCAGCAGCTCACCCCCGGGGACCCAGTACTTC.

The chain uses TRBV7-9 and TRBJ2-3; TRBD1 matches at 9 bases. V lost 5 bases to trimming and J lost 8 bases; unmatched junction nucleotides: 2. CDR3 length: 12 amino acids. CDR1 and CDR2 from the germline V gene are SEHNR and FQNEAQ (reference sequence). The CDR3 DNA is TGTGCCAGCAGCCAACAGGGGGCTACGCAGTATTTT. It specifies CASSQQGATQYF.

As DNA, the CDR3 is TGTGCCAGCACGGACAGATGGAACACCATATATTTT. Translated, it gives CASTDRWNTIYF. V gene TRBV6-5 combines with J gene TRBJ1-3; a weak D match, TRBD1 (6 bases). The V gene lost 7 bases and the J gene lost 7 bases, with 11 bases spanning the gap. The CDR3 sequence is 12 residues long. In germline, CDR1 is MNHEY, CDR2 SVGAGI.

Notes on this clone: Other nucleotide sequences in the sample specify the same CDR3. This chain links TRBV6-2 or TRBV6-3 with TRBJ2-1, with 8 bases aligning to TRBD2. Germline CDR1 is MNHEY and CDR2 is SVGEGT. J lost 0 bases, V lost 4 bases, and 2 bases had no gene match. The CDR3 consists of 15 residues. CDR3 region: CASSSSGSSYNEQFF. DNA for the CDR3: TGTGCCAGCAGTTCCAGCGGGAGCTCCTACAATGAGCAGTTCTTC.

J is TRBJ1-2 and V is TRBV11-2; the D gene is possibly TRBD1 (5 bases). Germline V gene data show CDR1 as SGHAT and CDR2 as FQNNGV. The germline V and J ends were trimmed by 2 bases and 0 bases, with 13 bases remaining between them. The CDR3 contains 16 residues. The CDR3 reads CASSLSRTGPNYGYTF. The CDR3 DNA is TGTGCCAGCAGCTTAAGCCGTACAGGACCTAACTATGGCTACACCTTC.

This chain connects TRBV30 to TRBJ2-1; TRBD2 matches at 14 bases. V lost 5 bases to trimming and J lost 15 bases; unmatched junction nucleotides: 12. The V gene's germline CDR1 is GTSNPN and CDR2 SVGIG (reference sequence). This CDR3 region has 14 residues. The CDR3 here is CAWAGTSGSNRRFF. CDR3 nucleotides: TGTGCCTGGGCCGGGACTAGCGGGAGTAATAGAAGGTTCTTC.

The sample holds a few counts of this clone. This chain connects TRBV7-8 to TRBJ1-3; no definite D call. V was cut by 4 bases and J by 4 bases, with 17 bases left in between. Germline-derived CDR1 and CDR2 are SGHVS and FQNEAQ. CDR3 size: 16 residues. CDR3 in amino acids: CASSYMGRRIGNTIYF. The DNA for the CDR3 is TGTGCCAGCAGCTATATGGGGAGAAGGATCGGAAACACCATATATTTT.

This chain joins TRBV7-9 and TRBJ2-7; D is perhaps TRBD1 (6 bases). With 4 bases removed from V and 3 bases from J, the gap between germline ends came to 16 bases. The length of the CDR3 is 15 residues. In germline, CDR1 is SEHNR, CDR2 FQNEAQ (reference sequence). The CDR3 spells CASSSTQGSRYEQYF. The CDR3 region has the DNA TGTGCCAGCAGCTCAACCCAGGGGTCGCGCTACGAGCAGTACTTC.

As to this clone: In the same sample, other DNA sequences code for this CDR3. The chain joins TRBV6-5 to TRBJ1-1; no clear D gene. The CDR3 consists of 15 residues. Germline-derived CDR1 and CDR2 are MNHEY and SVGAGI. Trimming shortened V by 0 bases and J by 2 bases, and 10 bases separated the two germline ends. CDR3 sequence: CASSYSPGINTEAFF. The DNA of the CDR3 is TGTGCCAGCAGTTACTCGCCGGGAATAAACACTGAAGCTTTCTTT.

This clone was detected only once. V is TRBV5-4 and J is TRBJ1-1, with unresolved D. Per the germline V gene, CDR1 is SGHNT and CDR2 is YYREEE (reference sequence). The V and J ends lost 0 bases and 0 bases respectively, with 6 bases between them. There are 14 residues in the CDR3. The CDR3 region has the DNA TGTGCCAGCAGCTTGGCCAGATTGAACACTGAAGCTTTCTTT. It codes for CASSLARLNTEAFF.

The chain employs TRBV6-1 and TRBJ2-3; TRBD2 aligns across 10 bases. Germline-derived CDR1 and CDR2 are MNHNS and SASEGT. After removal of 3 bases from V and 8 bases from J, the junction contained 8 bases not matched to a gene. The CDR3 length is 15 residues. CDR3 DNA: TGTGCCAGCAGTGAGGAGGGGCTAGCGGGAGCTACGCAGTATTTT. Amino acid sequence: CASSEEGLAGATQYF.